The source of this T cell receptor beta chain is a study of blood T cell repertoires in COVID-19. The overall study: Material from acute and convalescent COVID-19 was sourced from the United States, Italy and Spain. PBMCs, B-cell-depleted T cells, or T cells provided the cDNA or gDNA that made up the material.

In the original workflow: Researchers report that nucleated cell counts were estimated from reference gene primer amplification. Sequenced by immunoSEQ multiplex PCR; TCRdb stores in-frame clones only, minus some. V, J and clone size derive from that table, while D and trimming were established from the DNA sequence. The sample yields under 20,000 clones, 85% to 95% seen once. V shed 1 base and J shed 6 bases, with 16 bases lying between them. Per germline, CDR1 LGHDT and CDR2 YNNKEL (reference sequence). The CDR3 has 16 residues. The gene calls are TRBV3-1 (or the pseudogene TRBV3-2) and TRBJ1-5; a weak D match, TRBD1 (6 bases). The sequencing sample was made of peripheral blood. The TCR was taken from a human donor in a cohort sampled during active COVID-19. The CDR3 region is CASSQGAGGVGQPQHF. As DNA, the CDR3 is TGTGCCAGCAGCCAAGGGGCGGGGGGCGTGGGTCAGCCCCAGCATTTT.